This TCR beta chain was identified during a study of response to subunit inactivated influenza vaccine. This clonotype was seen a few times. The V and J ends lost 3 bases and 4 bases, in that order; junction bases with no gene match: 4. The CDR3 spans 14 residues. CDR1 is SGDLS and CDR2 is YYNGEE in the germline V gene. TCRdb reanalysed the RT-PCR reads using MiXCR and keeps one entry per CDR3 protein. The sample lists 150,000 to 200,000 distinct CDR3 sequences; roughly 12% were seen once. The same data also went into a second study, on T cells expressing NK-cell markers. As that report states: 5'RACE template switching built TCR beta cDNA with unique molecular identifiers. The eight sequenced donors comprised seven who were HCMV-seropositive and one who was seronegative. Dominant NKG2C+ clonotype frequencies of roughly 1.0-7.0% of CD8+ T cells were measured in more than five donors. It remained uncertain whether the expanded NKG2C+ T cell clones were specific for HCMV antigens.

This clonotype was obtained from a man aged 50 or older who received an inactivated influenza vaccine. The sample consisted of CD8+ T cells sorted from PBMCs, taken about 12 days after vaccination. The chain couples TRBV9 to TRBJ1-5; 7 bases align to TRBD1. CDR3 sequence reads: CASSGGTANQPQHF. CDR3 DNA sequence: TGTGCCAGCAGCGGCGGGACAGCGAATCAGCCCCAGCATTTT. The full variable domain, in which reference TRBV9 and TRBJ1-5 provide the parts outside the CDR3, is DSGVTQTPKHLITATGQRVTLRCSPRSGDLSVYWYQQSLDQGLQFLIQYYNGEERAKGNILERFSAQQFPDLHSELNLSSLELGDSALYFCASSGGTANQPQHFGDGTRLSIL.